This T cell receptor (beta chain) was recovered during a study of blood T cell repertoires in COVID-19. The overall study: The samples span acute and convalescent COVID-19 from the United States, Italy and Spain. The cDNA or gDNA used as material had been derived from T cells, B-cell-depleted T cells, or PBMCs.

Participants were aged about 18 to 90 years, lived in under 30 US areas, and enrolled virtually. Recovered status applied to Cohort 3 donors who had two consecutive negative PCRs. It also applied to those with clearance or with symptom resolution. TCRdb's table, derived via immunoSEQ multiplex PCR, lists solely in-frame clones and lacks some. The sample contains roughly 450,000 clones, less than 95% of which appear only once. Input material: PBMCs or T cells enriched from blood (not recorded which). The sequence came from a man aged 18-30 years who had recovered from COVID-19.

The DNA of the CDR3 is TGTGCCCCAAGGGGTCAGATGGACCCTCCTGGGGCCAACGTCCTGACTTTC. Its protein is CAPRGQMDPPGANVLTF. The chain is built from TRBV30 and TRBJ2-6; TRBD1 is a possible D gene (5 bases). Germline-derived CDR1 and CDR2 are GTSNPN and SVGIG (reference sequence). V shed 8 bases and J shed 2 bases, with 22 bases lying between them. CDR3 length: 17 amino acids.